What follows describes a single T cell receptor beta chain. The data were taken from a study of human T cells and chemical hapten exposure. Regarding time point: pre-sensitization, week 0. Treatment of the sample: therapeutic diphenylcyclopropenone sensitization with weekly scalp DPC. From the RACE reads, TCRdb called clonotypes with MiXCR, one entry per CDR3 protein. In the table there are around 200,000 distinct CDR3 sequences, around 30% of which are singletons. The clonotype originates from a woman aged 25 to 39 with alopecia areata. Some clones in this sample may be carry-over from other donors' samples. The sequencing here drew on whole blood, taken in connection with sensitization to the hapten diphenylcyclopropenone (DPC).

As DNA, the CDR3 is TGTGCCACCCGGGACAGGGGCCTCGCCGGGGAGCTGTTTTTT. It yields the protein CATRDRGLAGELFF. This chain joins TRBV10-3 and TRBJ2-2, with 10 bases fitting TRBD1. Germline CDR1 ENHRY, CDR2 SYGVKD. The CDR3 is 14 residues long. After removal of 10 bases from V and 6 bases from J, the junction contained 8 bases not matched to a gene.